These T cell receptor beta chains were read from a single sample in a study of identifying expanded T cells in peripheral blood. Profiling relied on immunoSEQ multiplex PCR, and the TCRdb table lists in-frame clones only, not all of them. The profile covers about 97,000 clones, with around 88% appearing a single time and 11% to 15% taken by the ten largest. The sequencing sample was made of blood. Source of these receptors: a person between 18 and 75 years old in good health. Each CDR3 is given with its conserved first and last residue. Each record gives: CDR3 DNA, CDR3 protein, V gene, J gene, clone size, D gene. A D gene is named only where the DNA matches it firmly. Clone size is not always given. Where it is, it says once, few, many or a class for expanded clones.

cdr3_nt: TGTGCTAGTGGGCAGGCGGGTACGCAGTATTTT
cdr3_aa: CASGQAGTQYF
v_call: TRBV12-5
j_call: TRBJ2-3
clone_size: once
d_call: NA

cdr3_nt: TGTGCCTGGGTTAAACAAGGGATTTTGAATTCACCCCTCCACTTT
cdr3_aa: CAWVKQGILNSPLHF
v_call: TRBV30
j_call: TRBJ1-6
clone_size: NA
d_call: NA

cdr3_nt: TGCTCGTCCGTGATGAGCTCTGGAAACACCATATATTTT
cdr3_aa: CSSVMSSGNTIYF
v_call: TRBV7-9
j_call: TRBJ1-3
clone_size: once
d_call: NA

cdr3_nt: TGTGCCAGCAGTTACCAGGGAGCCAAAAACATTCAGTACTTC
cdr3_aa: CASSYQGAKNIQYF
v_call: TRBV6-5
j_call: TRBJ2-4
clone_size: NA
d_call: NA

cdr3_nt: TGTGCCAGCAGCCGACTAGCGGGGGGATACTACGAGCAGTACTTC
cdr3_aa: CASSRLAGGYYEQYF
v_call: TRBV5-6
j_call: TRBJ2-7
clone_size: NA
d_call: TRBD2

cdr3_nt: TGCAGTGCTAGTCGGGGGACTGAAGCTTTCTTT
cdr3_aa: CSASRGTEAFF
v_call: TRBV20-1
j_call: TRBJ1-1
clone_size: NA
d_call: NA

cdr3_nt: TGCGCCAGCACCGGGAGGCGGGGGGACCCCTACAATGAGCAGTTCTTC
cdr3_aa: CASTGRRGDPYNEQFF
v_call: TRBV5-1
j_call: TRBJ2-1
clone_size: NA
d_call: TRBD2

cdr3_nt: TGTGCCAGCAGCATCTCCCGGGATTCTTGGTGGGAAGCCTACGAGCAGTACTTC
cdr3_aa: CASSISRDSWWEAYEQYF
v_call: TRBV21-1
j_call: TRBJ2-7
clone_size: NA
d_call: NA

cdr3_nt: TGTGCCAGCAGTTACCCCGACGGGGACGAGACCCAGTACTTC
cdr3_aa: CASSYPDGDETQYF
v_call: TRBV6-6
j_call: TRBJ2-5
clone_size: NA
d_call: NA

cdr3_nt: TGTGCCAGCAGCTTAATGCGGGGACACTACAATGAGCAGTTCTTC
cdr3_aa: CASSLMRGHYNEQFF
v_call: TRBV7-3
j_call: TRBJ2-1
clone_size: NA
d_call: NA

cdr3_nt: TGCGCCAGCAGTGAGGGGCGAGAGTATGGCTACACCTTC
cdr3_aa: CASSEGREYGYTF
v_call: TRBV10-1
j_call: TRBJ1-2
clone_size: NA
d_call: NA

cdr3_nt: TGCGCCAGCAGCCCGAGTCAGGGGTTCACTGAAGCTTTCTTT
cdr3_aa: CASSPSQGFTEAFF
v_call: TRBV5-1
j_call: TRBJ1-1
clone_size: NA
d_call: NA

cdr3_nt: TGTGCCAGCAGCCAGGGCGGCGGGGTTATGGACGAGCAGTACTTC
cdr3_aa: CASSQGGGVMDEQYF
v_call: TRBV7-6
j_call: TRBJ2-7
clone_size: NA
d_call: NA

cdr3_nt: TGTGCCAGCAGTCTGAGGGGGCGCGACGAGCAGTACTTC
cdr3_aa: CASSLRGRDEQYF
v_call: TRBV7-6
j_call: TRBJ2-7
clone_size: NA
d_call: TRBD1

cdr3_nt: TGTGCCAGCAGTCACAGGACTAGCGGGAGGGCCATGGCCTACGAGCAGTACTTC
cdr3_aa: CASSHRTSGRAMAYEQYF
v_call: TRBV27
j_call: TRBJ2-7
clone_size: once
d_call: TRBD2

cdr3_nt: TGTGCCAGCAGTCCTCAGGGGGCGATCACCGGGGAGCTGTTTTTT
cdr3_aa: CASSPQGAITGELFF
v_call: TRBV6-5
j_call: TRBJ2-2
clone_size: NA
d_call: TRBD1

cdr3_nt: TGTGCCAGCAGTCCGACAGGGCCACACTATGGCTACACCTTC
cdr3_aa: CASSPTGPHYGYTF
v_call: TRBV25-1
j_call: TRBJ1-2
clone_size: NA
d_call: TRBD1

cdr3_nt: TGTGCCAGCAGCCGGGACAGCCAAGAGACCCAGTACTTC
cdr3_aa: CASSRDSQETQYF
v_call: TRBV11-2
j_call: TRBJ2-5
clone_size: NA
d_call: TRBD1

cdr3_nt: TGTGCCAGCAGCTTAACAGGGGCCTACGAGCAGTACTTC
cdr3_aa: CASSLTGAYEQYF
v_call: TRBV11-2
j_call: TRBJ2-7
clone_size: NA
d_call: TRBD1

cdr3_nt: TGTGCCAGCAGAGGCGGAGACGACTACAATGAGCAGTTCTTC
cdr3_aa: CASRGGDDYNEQFF
v_call: TRBV21-1
j_call: TRBJ2-1
clone_size: NA
d_call: NA

cdr3_nt: TGCGCCAGCAGCTTGTCGACAGGGGCCGGAGGCATTCAGTACTTC
cdr3_aa: CASSLSTGAGGIQYF
v_call: TRBV5-1
j_call: TRBJ2-4
clone_size: NA
d_call: TRBD1

cdr3_nt: TGTGCCAGTAGTTGGGGGCAGGGGGTAAAATCACCCCTCCACTTT
cdr3_aa: CASSWGQGVKSPLHF
v_call: TRBV19
j_call: TRBJ1-6
clone_size: NA
d_call: TRBD1

cdr3_nt: TGTGCCAGCAGCTCCGGGACAAGGGTCAATGAAAAACTGTTTTTT
cdr3_aa: CASSSGTRVNEKLFF
v_call: TRBV7-9
j_call: TRBJ1-4
clone_size: NA
d_call: NA

cdr3_nt: TGTGCCAGCAGCCCTAGGGGGGCCAATCGCCCATACGAGCAGTACTTC
cdr3_aa: CASSPRGANRPYEQYF
v_call: TRBV28
j_call: TRBJ2-7
clone_size: NA
d_call: NA

cdr3_nt: TGTGCCAGCAGTGAAGTGGGACAGGCCTACGAGCAGTACTTC
cdr3_aa: CASSEVGQAYEQYF
v_call: TRBV2
j_call: TRBJ2-7
clone_size: NA
d_call: TRBD1

cdr3_nt: TGTGCCAGCAGCCAAGACAGGGGTGGGTGGGAGCCCCAGCATTTT
cdr3_aa: CASSQDRGGWEPQHF
v_call: TRBV4-2
j_call: TRBJ1-5
clone_size: NA
d_call: NA